Each of the 6 T cell receptor beta chains below was sequenced from the same sample in a study of CD8 T cells in ankylosing spondylitis. TCRdb ran MiXCR on the 5' RACE reads and lists one entry per CDR3 protein. The sample records fewer than 650,000 distinct CDR3 sequences, approximately 12% being singletons. Which antigens these TCRs recognize remains unknown. Study results and caveats: Apparently characteristic of ankylosing spondylitis blood was a TCR beta motif (fewer than 10 highly homologous variants).

The source material was blood, either unsorted or a sorted T cell fraction (not recorded which). The receptors derive from a male donor with ankylosing spondylitis.

This clonotype appeared a few times. This sequence joins TRBV30 and TRBJ2-3; TRBD2 aligns across 10 bases. V lost 3 bases, J lost 6 bases, and 12 bases stayed unmatched. CDR1 is GTSNPN and CDR2 is SVGIG in the germline V gene (reference sequence). This CDR3 contains 16 residues. This CDR3 reads CAWSGGLAGAVDTQYF. As DNA, the CDR3 is TGTGCCTGGAGCGGGGGTCTAGCGGGAGCTGTGGATACGCAGTATTTT.

This clonotype showed up many times. V and J are TRBV20-1 and TRBJ2-1; 16 nucleotides align to TRBD2. Germline V gene data show CDR1 as DFQATT and CDR2 as SNEGSKA (reference sequence). The CDR3 extends over 19 amino acids. V shed 4 bases, J shed 0 bases, and the junction held 9 bases outside the gene matches. DNA of the CDR3: TGCAGTGCTAAGACCGGGACTAGCGGGAGGGGGTTCTCCTACAATGAGCAGTTCTTC. Translation gives CSAKTGTSGRGFSYNEQFF.

The rearrangement joins TRBV6-2 or TRBV6-3 to TRBJ2-7, with D possibly matching TRBD2 (6 bases). This CDR3 is built from 14 residues. Germline V lookup: CDR1 MNHEY, CDR2 SVGEGT. V was cut by 6 bases and J by 0 bases, with 12 bases left in between. The CDR3 region has the DNA TGTGCCAGCAGGAATAGCGGTAGCTCCTACGAGCAGTACGTC. It yields the protein CASRNSGSSYEQYV.

The chain combines TRBV5-1 with TRBJ1-3; 7 bases match TRBD1. With V trimmed by 3 bases and J by 5 bases, 11 bases remained unmatched. CDR1 and CDR2 from the germline V gene are SGHRS and YFSETQ. The CDR3 extends over 16 amino acids. The CDR3 region is CASSSSTRQGRNTIYF. The CDR3 region has the DNA TGCGCCAGCAGCTCCTCCACCCGACAGGGCCGAAACACCATATATTTT. Supplemented by reference TRBV5-1 and TRBJ1-3, the full variable domain reads KAGVTQTPRYLIKTRGQQVTLSCSPISGHRSVSWYQQTPGQGLQFLFEYFSETQRNKGNFPGRFSGRQFSNSRSEMNVSTLELGDSALYLCASSSSTRQGRNTIYFGEGSWLTVV.

J is TRBJ1-2 and V is TRBV6-2 or TRBV6-3, with D maybe TRBD1 (6 bases). With 7 bases removed from V and 2 bases from J, the gap between germline ends came to 11 bases. The CDR3 is 13 amino acids. Germline CDR1 and CDR2: MNHEY and SVGEGT. CDR3 protein: CASTLDRNYGYTF. CDR3 sequence (DNA): TGTGCCAGCACCCTCGACAGGAACTATGGCTACACCTTC.

There are many counts of this clonotype. The chain employs TRBV11-2 and TRBJ1-1; no definite D call. The CDR3 totals 14 residues. Germline assignment: CDR1 SGHAT and CDR2 FQNNGV. V gave up 0 bases and J gave up 6 bases, with 11 bases separating them. CDR3 nucleotide sequence: TGTGCCAGCAGCTTAGATCCATCGCGAGCTGAAGCTTTCTTT. This codes for CASSLDPSRAEAFF.